The 25 T cell receptor beta chains in this list originate from one sample, sequenced in a study of blood T cell repertoires in COVID-19. Libraries were prepared by immunoSEQ multiplex PCR; TCRdb keeps only in-frame clonotypes and omits some of them. The data show tens of thousands of clones, 89% seen once. The material sequenced was peripheral blood. The origin of the receptors is a woman in her 50s with active COVID-19.

The chain joins TRBV10-3 to TRBJ1-1; TRBD1 matches 9 bases. V lost 6 bases to trimming and J lost 2 bases; unmatched junction nucleotides: 4. The CDR3 has 14 amino acids. The germline gives CDR1 ENHRY, CDR2 SYGVKD. This chain's CDR3 is CAISRDRENTEAFF. In DNA form, the CDR3 reads TGTGCCATCAGCCGGGACAGGGAAAACACTGAAGCTTTCTTT.

V gene TRBV6-5 combines with J gene TRBJ2-7; weak D call: TRBD2 (6 bases). The V and J ends lost 7 bases and 6 bases respectively, with 10 bases between them. The CDR3 has 11 residues. The germline CDR1 and CDR2 sequences are MNHEY and SVGAGI. The chain's CDR3 is CASTVGGEQYF. DNA for the CDR3: TGTGCCAGCACCGTCGGGGGCGAGCAGTACTTC.

This chain uses TRBV5-6 with TRBJ2-1; the match to TRBD1 covers 7 bases. V shed 3 bases, J shed 11 bases, and the junction held 14 bases outside the gene matches. This CDR3 has 15 amino acids. The germline gives CDR1 SGHDT, CDR2 YYEEEE. CDR3 region: CASSWVGQQLAKQFF. CDR3 DNA sequence: TGTGCCAGCAGCTGGGTGGGACAGCAATTGGCTAAGCAGTTCTTC.

This clone was seen a few times. J is TRBJ1-5 and V is TRBV7-6, with 8 bases matching TRBD1. The length of the CDR3 is 15 residues. After removal of 2 bases from V and 2 bases from J, the junction contained 2 bases not matched to a gene. Germline V gene data show CDR1 as SGHVS and CDR2 as FNYEAQ. The DNA for the CDR3 is TGTGCCAGCAGCTTAAAACAGGGGGGCAATCAGCCCCAGCATTTT. Protein sequence: CASSLKQGGNQPQHF.

A single count supports this clone. This chain connects TRBV14 to TRBJ1-6; D unclear. CDR1 and CDR2 from the germline V gene are SGHDN and FVKESK. The CDR3 runs 16 residues. V lost 2 bases and J lost 7, with 15 bases in between. The CDR3 is CASSQQVPGGNSPLHF. The DNA of the CDR3 is TGTGCCAGCAGCCAACAAGTTCCAGGAGGAAATTCACCCCTCCACTTT.

The CDR3 spells CASSGARGGDYEQFF. CDR3 nucleotides: TGTGCCAGCAGCGGGGCTAGGGGGGGAGATTATGAGCAGTTCTTC. The rearrangement links TRBV9 to TRBJ2-1, with D maybe TRBD2 (7 bases). The V end lost 3 bases, the J end lost 8 bases, and 18 bases lay between the germline ends. Germline CDR1 SGDLS, CDR2 YYNGEE. The CDR3 is 15 residues long.

J is TRBJ1-3 and V is TRBV3-1 (or the pseudogene TRBV3-2); 9 bases match TRBD1. The CDR3 has 16 residues. V gave up 1 base and J gave up 3 bases; unmatched junction bases: 4. From germline, CDR1 is LGHDT and CDR2 YNNKEL (reference sequence). The CDR3 DNA reads TGTGCCAGCAGCCAAGGGGGACAGGGTATTGGAAACACCATATATTTT. As protein: CASSQGGQGIGNTIYF.

The chain uses TRBV2 and TRBJ1-1; TRBD1 matches at 9 bases. The junction had 6 bases not matched to a gene; V was cut back by 6 bases and J by 4 bases. There are 14 residues in the CDR3. CDR1 and CDR2 from the germline V gene are SNHLY and FYNNEI. The CDR3 spells CASRGTGLPTEAFF. The CDR3 coding sequence is TGTGCCAGCAGAGGGACAGGGCTGCCCACTGAAGCTTTCTTT. The whole variable domain, filled in from reference TRBV2 and TRBJ1-1, reads EPEVTQTPSHQVTQMGQEVILRCVPISNHLYFYWYRQILGQKVEFLVSFYNNEISEKSEIFDDQFSVERPDGSNFTLKIRSTKLEDSAMYFCASRGTGLPTEAFFGQGTRLTVV.

This clone was seen only a few times. The chain is built from TRBV7-9 and TRBJ1-6, with unresolved D. Trimming removed 9 bases at V and 10 bases at J, with 19 bases between. The CDR3 has 14 residues. Germline assignment: CDR1 SEHNR and CDR2 FQNEAQ (reference sequence). CDR3 sequence (DNA): TGTGCCAGTAGCGGCCTGTGGTTGGGCTCACCCCTCCACTTT. Protein sequence: CASSGLWLGSPLHF.

The genes are TRBV18 and TRBJ2-5; D is perhaps TRBD1 (7 bases). The V gene's germline CDR1 is KGHSH and CDR2 LQKENI. V lost 1 base to trimming and J lost 2 bases, with 11 bases between them. The CDR3 is 15 residues long. In DNA, the CDR3 is TGTGCCAGCTCACCACGGGCAGGGGGGCAAGAGACCCAGTACTTC. It encodes CASSPRAGGQETQYF.

This clone is a singleton in its sample. The genes are TRBV19 and TRBJ1-1; D uncertain. Germline loops: CDR1 LNHDA, CDR2 SQIVND (reference sequence). Trimming cost V 7 bases and J 7 bases, with 19 bases left between them. CDR3 length: 14 residues. CDR3 in DNA: TGTGCCAGTATGGACCGCGGAGGAAAATTTGAAGCTTTCTTT. This encodes CASMDRGGKFEAFF.

The genes are TRBV6-2 or TRBV6-3 and TRBJ2-2; TRBD2 matches at 14 bases. The V segment lost 6 bases and the J segment 7 bases; nucleotides outside the gene matches: 19. Germline V gene data show CDR1 as MNHEY and CDR2 as SVGEGT. This CDR3 is 20 amino acids long. As DNA, the CDR3 is TGTGCCAGCAGCGCCCGGACCGGGACTAGCGGGAGTCGAAGGGTCGGGGAGCTGTTTTTT. Translated: CASSARTGTSGSRRVGELFF.

The V call is TRBV7-8, the J call TRBJ2-1, with 8 positions matching TRBD1. Germline CDR1 reads SGHVS; CDR2 reads FQNEAQ. The junction had 6 bases not matched to a gene; V was cut back by 1 base and J by 7 bases. The length of the CDR3 is 15 residues. The CDR3 region is CASSLGTGLLNEQFF. CDR3 in DNA: TGTGCCAGCAGCTTAGGGACAGGGTTATTAAATGAGCAGTTCTTC. Drawing the rest from reference TRBV7-8 and TRBJ2-1, the complete variable domain is GAGVSQSPRYKVAKRGQDVALRCDPISGHVSLFWYQQALGQGPEFLTYFQNEAQLDKSGLPSDRFFAERPEGSVSTLKIQRTQQEDSAVYLCASSLGTGLLNEQFFGPGTRLTVL.

The chain recombines TRBV5-1 with TRBJ2-7; 7 positions agree with TRBD1. V lost 0 bases and J lost 2; bases outside the gene matches: 5. This CDR3 has 15 amino acids. The V gene's germline CDR1 is SGHRS and CDR2 YFSETQ. The CDR3 region has the DNA TGCGCCAGCAGCTTGGAAGGGGACAGAGCCTACGAGCAGTACTTC. Encoded protein: CASSLEGDRAYEQYF.

The V and J genes are TRBV18 and TRBJ1-1, with TRBD1 matching 11 bases. The CDR3 runs 13 residues. CDR1 and CDR2 from the germline V gene are KGHSH and LQKENI. Trimming cost V 0 bases and J 11 bases; bases outside gene matches: 2. DNA for the CDR3: TGTGCCAGCTCACCACCGGACAGGGGGCGGGCTTTCTTT. Protein: CASSPPDRGRAFF.

This sequence joins TRBV5-8 and TRBJ2-2, with D possibly TRBD1 on 6 matching bases. V shed 5 bases and J shed 6 bases, with 23 bases lying between them. The CDR3 spans 17 residues. Germline assignment: CDR1 SGHTS and CDR2 YDEGEE. The CDR3 nucleotides read TGTGCCAGCAGTTTTCACCTCCGACAGGATGTGGCCGGGGAGCTGTTTTTT. It yields the protein CASSFHLRQDVAGELFF.

The chain combines TRBV14 with TRBJ2-7, with a tentative D call TRBD1 (5 bases). The germline V gene encodes CDR1 SGHDN and CDR2 FVKESK. CDR3 length equals 14 residues. V lost 8 bases and J lost 1, with 15 bases in between. The CDR3 DNA reads as TGTGCCAGCGGATTCGACAGCGTGTCCTACGAGCAGTACTTC. Protein sequence: CASGFDSVSYEQYF.

V gene TRBV28 combines with J gene TRBJ1-2; TRBD1 agrees at 7 bases. Germline V gives CDR1 MDHEN, CDR2 SYDVKM. With V trimmed by 8 bases and J by 3 bases, 9 bases remained unmatched. The length of the CDR3 is 14 residues. The CDR3 region has the DNA TGTGCCAGCCAGACAGGGCGGGGAGACTATGGCTACACCTTC. It encodes CASQTGRGDYGYTF.

This clone appeared once. This rearrangement joins TRBV28 to TRBJ1-1; 8 nucleotides agree with TRBD1. The germline gives CDR1 MDHEN, CDR2 SYDVKM. This CDR3 spans 16 amino acids. The junction had 16 bases not matched to a gene; V was cut back by 2 bases and J by 11 bases. DNA of the CDR3: TGTGCCAGCAGTTTACTTATCCCCATTGGACAGGGTAGGGCTTTCTTT. It specifies CASSLLIPIGQGRAFF.

This clone has a handful of counts. This chain connects TRBV5-1 to TRBJ1-6; 7 bases align to TRBD1. With 0 bases clipped from V and 3 bases from J, the junction kept 3 bases outside the gene matches. The CDR3 has 16 residues. Germline-derived CDR1 and CDR2 are SGHRS and YFSETQ. CDR3 DNA sequence: TGCGCCAGCAGCTTGGAGACAGGGCTCTATAATTCACCCCTCCACTTT. This codes for CASSLETGLYNSPLHF.

The chain uses TRBV30 and TRBJ2-7; a possible D gene is TRBD1 (5 bases). CDR1 is GTSNPN and CDR2 is SVGIG in the germline V gene (reference sequence). The CDR3 contains 13 residues. V gave up 2 bases and J gave up 6 bases, with 14 bases separating them. CDR3 DNA: TGTGCCTGGAGTACCCGGCAGGGCACCGAGCAGTACTTC. Translation: CAWSTRQGTEQYF.

V gene TRBV24-1 combines with J gene TRBJ2-3, with TRBD1 as a possible D gene (7 bases). Germline V gives CDR1 KGHDR, CDR2 SFDVKD. V was shortened by 5 bases and J by 2 bases, with 13 bases between the two germline ends. This CDR3 region has 15 residues. CDR3 DNA: TGTGCCACCAGTGTACAGGGGAGGCTCACAGATACGCAGTATTTT. It encodes CATSVQGRLTDTQYF.

This chain uses TRBV11-2 with TRBJ2-7; 13 bases are shared with TRBD2. Germline V gene lookup returns CDR1 SGHAT and CDR2 FQNNGV. The J segment lost 5 bases and the V segment lost 4 bases, leaving 5 bases of the junction unmatched. The CDR3 has 15 residues. The CDR3 nucleotides are TGTGCCAGCAGCTCTGGACTAGCGGGAGTTGACGAGCAGTACTTC. It specifies CASSSGLAGVDEQYF. Full variable domain (missing parts from reference TRBV11-2 and TRBJ2-7): EAGVAQSPRYKIIEKRQSVAFWCNPISGHATLYWYQQILGQGPKLLIQFQNNGVVDDSQLPKDRFSAERLKGVDSTLKIQPAKLEDSAVYLCASSSGLAGVDEQYFGPGTRLTVT.

This chain links TRBV28 with TRBJ2-1; 7 bases are shared with TRBD2. The V and J ends lost 1 base and 5 bases, in that order; junction bases with no gene match: 11. Germline lookup yields CDR1 MDHEN and CDR2 SYDVKM. CDR3 size: 17 residues. CDR3 sequence (DNA): TGTGCCAGCAGTTTATCAAGGGTTTGGAGCGGGAACAATGAGCAGTTCTTC. This gives the protein CASSLSRVWSGNNEQFF.

The rearrangement links TRBV15 to TRBJ2-5; 8 positions agree with TRBD1. V shed 5 bases and J 9 bases; nucleotides not matched to a gene: 8. This CDR3 has 13 amino acids. Per the germline V gene, CDR1 is LNHNV and CDR2 is YYDKDF (reference sequence). CDR3 nucleotide sequence: TGTGCCACCAGCCCCCGGACAGGGTACGCCCAGTACTTC. Encoded protein: CATSPRTGYAQYF.